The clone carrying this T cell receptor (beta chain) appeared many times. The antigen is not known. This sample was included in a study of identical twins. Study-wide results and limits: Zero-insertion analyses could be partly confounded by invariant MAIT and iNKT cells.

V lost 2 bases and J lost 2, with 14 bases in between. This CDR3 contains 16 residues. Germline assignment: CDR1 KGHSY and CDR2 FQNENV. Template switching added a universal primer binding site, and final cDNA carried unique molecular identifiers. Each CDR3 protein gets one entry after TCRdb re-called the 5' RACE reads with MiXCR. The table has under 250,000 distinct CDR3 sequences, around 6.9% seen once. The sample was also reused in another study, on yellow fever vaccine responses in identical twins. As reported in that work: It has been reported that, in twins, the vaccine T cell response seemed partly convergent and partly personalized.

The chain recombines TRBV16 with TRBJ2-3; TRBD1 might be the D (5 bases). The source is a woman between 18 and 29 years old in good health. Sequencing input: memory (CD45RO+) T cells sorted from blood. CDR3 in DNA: TGTGCCAGCAGCCAACAGCCAGGGTACTCCACAGATACGCAGTATTTT. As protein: CASSQQPGYSTDTQYF. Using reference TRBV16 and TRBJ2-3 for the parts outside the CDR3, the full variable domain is GEEVAQTPKHLVRGEGQKAKLYCAPIKGHSYVFWYQQVLKNEFKFLISFQNENVFDETGMPKERFSAKCLPNSPCSLEIQATKLEDSAVYFCASSQQPGYSTDTQYFGPGTRLTVL.